This T cell receptor (beta chain) was sequenced in a study of beta chain features in type 1 diabetes. The trim removed 6 bases at V and 1 base at J, leaving 11 bases unmatched. In germline, CDR1 is ENHRY, CDR2 SYGVKD. The CDR3 covers 17 residues. This clone was counted between two and nine times. The isolated RNA, all of it, was reverse transcribed, so expressed TCRB transcripts were what got sequenced. Profiled with immunoSEQ multiplex PCR; TCRdb holds only in-frame clones, not every one. There are more than 150,000 clones in the sample; approximately 13% occur only once, and less than 0.7% lies in the top ten.

Sample: central memory CD4+ T cells from blood. The chain uses TRBV10-3 and TRBJ2-7; 11 bases fit TRBD2. This receptor was taken from a woman in her late teens or twenties in good health. Written as DNA, the CDR3 is TGTGCCATCAGCTACCATTCCGGGACTAGCGGTTCCTACGAGCAGTACTTC. Protein product: CAISYHSGTSGSYEQYF.